This TCR beta chain was profiled in a study of cytomegalovirus exposure and HLA in healthy donors. The PCR contained 60 Vbeta and 13 Jbeta primers. Assay: immunoSEQ multiplex PCR; the TCRdb copy retains only in-frame clones and omits some. The sample shows about 110,000 clones, around 79% of them seen only once. This CDR3 contains 15 residues. Germline V gene sequence: CDR1 MNHEY, CDR2 SVGAGI. Trimming at V came to 7 bases and at J to 9 bases, leaving 12 bases not matched to a gene. Sequencing was performed on PBMCs. This TCR was recovered from a middle-aged woman in good health and CMV-seronegative. The J gene is TRBJ1-6, the V gene TRBV6-5, with TRBD1 identical over 7 bases. CDR3 sequence reads: CASNLDRSRGSPLHF. CDR3 nucleotide sequence: TGTGCCAGCAATCTGGACAGGTCTAGGGGTTCACCCCTCCACTTT.